Below, 17 T cell receptor beta chains from the same sample are listed, as sequenced in a study of T cells after yellow fever vaccination. Each CDR3 protein gets one entry after TCRdb re-called the 5' RACE reads with MiXCR. The sample consists of some 250,000 distinct CDR3 sequences, around 3.5% of them appearing once. Source: PBMCs, taken 15 days after the yellow fever booster vaccination. These receptors all stem from a man aged 18 to 29 who received the YFV17D yellow fever vaccine.

This clonotype has a count of ten or more. The chain is built from TRBV28 and TRBJ2-3; either TRBD1 or TRBD2 may supply D (5 bases each). The CDR3 is made up of 16 amino acids. Germline V gene lookup returns CDR1 MDHEN and CDR2 SYDVKM. Trimming shortened V by 6 bases and J by 6 bases, and 22 bases separated the two germline ends. The DNA for the CDR3 is TGTGCCAGCAGCCAGACGGGGCAGTCAGGGATTGATACGCAGTATTTT. This translates into CASSQTGQSGIDTQYF.

This clonotype appeared many times. This chain links TRBV20-1 with TRBJ2-7, with a possible D match to TRBD1 (6 bases). There are 12 residues in the CDR3. Germline V gene sequence: CDR1 DFQATT, CDR2 SNEGSKA (reference sequence). Between the trimmed V and J ends, which lost 3 bases and 4 bases, there was a span of 10 bases. The CDR3 nucleotides read TGCAGTGCTAGGCAGGGACAATACGAGCAGTACTTC. Amino acids: CSARQGQYEQYF.

This clonotype has ten or more counts. CDR3 loop: CASIGTGADTQYF. The CDR3 DNA follows: TGCGCCAGCATAGGGACGGGCGCAGATACGCAGTATTTT. The chain carries TRBV10-2 and TRBJ2-3; D tentatively fits TRBD1 or TRBD2 (5 bases each). The ends were cut back, 7 bases at V and 4 bases at J, with 12 bases in the middle. The CDR3 consists of 13 residues. From germline, CDR1 is WSHSY and CDR2 SAAADI.

In its sample, this clonotype was seen many times. The chain carries TRBV2 and TRBJ2-7; D is possibly TRBD1 or TRBD2 (5 bases each). V lost 7 bases to trimming and J lost 3 bases, with 19 bases between them. CDR1 is SNHLY and CDR2 is FYNNEI in the germline V gene. The length of the CDR3 is 15 residues. Here the CDR3 reads CASIALGRRDYEQYF. The CDR3 DNA follows: TGTGCCAGCATTGCGCTGGGACGACGGGACTACGAGCAGTACTTC.

This clonotype has a count of ten or more. CDR3 loop: CASSPQQGIGETQYF. The DNA for the CDR3 is TGCGCCAGCAGCCCTCAACAGGGGATAGGGGAGACCCAGTACTTC. The genes are TRBV4-3 and TRBJ2-5, with 7 bases identical to TRBD1. Germline values: CDR1 LGHNA, CDR2 YSLEER. V trimming: 4 bases; J trimming: 5 bases; junction bases outside the gene matches: 10. The CDR3 has 15 residues.

This clonotype was recorded many times. J is TRBJ1-4 and V is TRBV25-1; D ambiguous. The CDR3 runs to 12 residues. Trimming shortened V by 4 bases and J by 8 bases, and 8 bases separated the two germline ends. Germline CDR1 is MGHDK and CDR2 is SYGVNS. As DNA, the CDR3 is TGTGCCAGCAGTGGGGTGACCGAAAAACTGTTTTTT. Translation: CASSGVTEKLFF.

The table lists this clonotype with many counts. The chain is built from TRBV7-2 and TRBJ1-2, with D unclear. In germline, CDR1 is SGHTA, CDR2 FQGNSA. V lost 0 bases and J 4 bases, leaving 9 bases between the germline ends. This CDR3 has 14 amino acids. The CDR3: CASSLAARVYGYTF. As DNA, the CDR3 is TGTGCCAGCAGCTTAGCGGCCCGAGTCTATGGCTACACCTTC.

The chain has TRBV4-1 and TRBJ1-3, with D uncertain. The germline V and J ends were trimmed by 0 bases and 2 bases, with 14 bases remaining between them. Germline-derived CDR1 and CDR2 are MGHRA and YSYEKL. This CDR3 is built from 17 residues. CDR3 sequence (DNA): TGCGCCAGCAGCCAAGACTCGGTATGGGAAGCTGGAAACACCATATATTTT. Translation: CASSQDSVWEAGNTIYF.

There are many counts of this clonotype. The CDR3 nucleotides read TGTGCCACCAGTGACTACACTAACACCGGGGAGCTGTTTTTT. This gives the protein CATSDYTNTGELFF. The rearrangement uses TRBV24-1 and TRBJ2-2; D is unclear. Germline V gene data show CDR1 as KGHDR and CDR2 as SFDVKD. This CDR3 has 14 amino acids. Trimming removed 4 bases at V and 2 bases at J, with 7 bases between.

This clonotype showed up many times. The chain combines TRBV12-3 or TRBV12-4 with TRBJ2-5, with D unclear. Trimming pared 6 bases from V and 2 bases from J, leaving 13 bases between. The CDR3 is made up of 14 amino acids. The CDR3, as DNA: TGTGCCAGCAGCCCGGGCCCAGGACAAGAGACCCAGTACTTC. Protein sequence: CASSPGPGQETQYF.

This clonotype was observed many times. This chain joins TRBV7-8 and TRBJ1-2; D is uncertain. This CDR3 has 13 residues. Trimming left V 3 bases short and J 2 bases short, with 7 bases between. Germline V gene sequence: CDR1 SGHVS, CDR2 FQNEAQ. The CDR3: CASSLRVNYGYTF. Written as DNA, the CDR3 is TGTGCCAGCAGCTTGAGGGTAAACTATGGCTACACCTTC.

This clonotype was seen more than once but under ten times. In DNA form, the CDR3 reads TGTGCCAGCAGCTCCCCCAATGGTGGGAGTCTCTCCACAGATACGCAGTATTTT. Translated: CASSSPNGGSLSTDTQYF. J is TRBJ2-3 and V is TRBV7-9, with a weak D call TRBD2 (5 bases). The CDR3 length is 18 residues. Trimming cost V 4 bases and J 2 bases, with 22 bases left between them. Germline V gene data show CDR1 as SEHNR and CDR2 as FQNEAQ (reference sequence).

This clonotype showed up many times. This rearrangement joins TRBV7-2 to TRBJ2-3; D uncertain. The CDR3 sequence is 12 residues long. V was pared by 5 bases and J by 5 bases, with 8 bases between. CDR1 and CDR2 (germline): SGHTA, FQGNSA. The CDR3 DNA reads as TGTGCCAGCAGCCCCTCGATAGATACGCAGTATTTT. Protein: CASSPSIDTQYF.

This clonotype came up many times. The CDR3 here is CASSLATGVTEAFF. The CDR3 DNA is TGTGCCAGCAGTCTCGCCACAGGGGTCACTGAAGCTTTCTTT. The rearrangement links TRBV27 to TRBJ1-1; 7 bases map to TRBD1. The germline V gene has CDR1 MNHEY and CDR2 SMNVEV (reference sequence). CDR3 size: 14 residues. J lost 4 bases, V lost 5 bases, and 7 bases had no gene match.

This clonotype was seen ten or more times. The genes are TRBV6-6 and TRBJ1-2, with TRBD1 matching over 7 bases. Germline trimming cut 5 bases from V and 3 bases from J; bases unmatched to any gene: 9. The CDR3 has 15 residues. Germline loops: CDR1 MNHNY, CDR2 SVGAGI (reference sequence). The CDR3, as DNA: TGTGCCAGCAGTACGGGACAGTCCTCGGACTATGGCTACACCTTC. This gives the protein CASSTGQSSDYGYTF.

The sample holds many counts of this clonotype. The chain combines TRBV7-2 with TRBJ1-4, with D perhaps matching TRBD1 (6 bases). Germline V gives CDR1 SGHTA, CDR2 FQGNSA. V was shortened by 6 bases and J by 8 bases, with 16 bases between the two germline ends. The CDR3 runs 14 residues. The CDR3 loop reads CASRLGRGQEKLFF. The CDR3 DNA reads TGTGCCAGCAGGCTCGGGCGGGGACAAGAAAAACTGTTTTTT. Full variable domain (missing parts from reference TRBV7-2 and TRBJ1-4): GAGVSQSPSNKVTEKGKDVELRCDPISGHTALYWYRQSLGQGLEFLIYFQGNSAPDKSGLPSDRFSAERTGGSVSTLTIQRTQQEDSAVYLCASRLGRGQEKLFFGSGTQLSVL.

This clonotype was counted at least ten times. The chain uses TRBV27 and TRBJ1-1; D gene uncertain. The CDR3 consists of 13 residues. Germline loops: CDR1 MNHEY, CDR2 SMNVEV (reference sequence). V gave up 5 bases and J gave up 3 bases, with 10 bases separating them. The chain's CDR3 is CASSPYVDTEAFF. The CDR3 DNA follows: TGTGCCAGCAGTCCCTATGTGGACACTGAAGCTTTCTTT.